The source of this T cell receptor beta chain is a study of T-cell memory formation after mild COVID-19 (dated by TCRdb to the early 2020s). A note on the overall study: Most TCR sequence clusters were specific to one of the two donors. In a couple of donors, T-cell clones that expanded and contracted after mild COVID-19 were tracked by sequencing TCRalpha and TCRbeta repertoires over time. The cohort comprised two young, previously healthy adult volunteers, one female and one male. Findings and caveats that apply to the study as a whole: Only two mild cases were covered by the study, and larger cohorts that include severe cases with pre-infection samples were considered necessary. Clones contracting from day 15 to 85 had balanced CD4/CD8 phenotypes, while a second wave expanding from day 15 to 37 was biased towards CD4+. SARS-CoV-2 specificity was not confirmed for the second-wave clones peaking on day 37. Some responding clones were detected in pre-infection memory, which suggested that pre-existing cross-reactive memory T cells had joined the SARS-CoV-2 response. Contracting CD4+ clones appeared mostly in the CM and EM memory subsets, whereas CD8+ clones were enriched in EMRA.

Trimming costs V 3 bases and J 7 bases, and their ends lie 7 bases apart. Inclusive of the bounding cysteine and phenylalanine, the CDR3 is 12 residues long. Kept here is only the CDR3 DNA, which spans 36 bases and is read in frame from base 1. Sequencing was carried out with an Illumina NovaSeq 6000. TCRalpha and TCRbeta cDNA libraries were constructed by 5'RACE with constant-segment primers, with sample barcodes and unique molecular identifiers being introduced. RNA was extracted from every sample with Trizol reagent. Library amplification was performed in two PCR steps, and a second sample barcode and Illumina TruSeq adapters were introduced in the second step. The libraries were sequenced on an Illumina NovaSeq using 2 x 150 bp paired-end reads. On the authors' methods: With migec v1.2.7, reads were demultiplexed and then collapsed into UMI-guided consensus sequences. With mixcr v2.1.11, UMI consensuses were aligned to TRA and TRB V and J templates and assembled into clonotypes. Clonotypes were classified as expanded or contracted when called significant by both edgeR and NoisET, with noise models trained on biological replicates. edgeR calls used a false discovery rate-adjusted p below 0.01 and a log2 fold-change threshold of 1. PCA with hierarchical clustering of max-normalized trajectories of the 1000 most abundant clonotypes was used as exploratory dynamics analysis. The CD4 or CD8 phenotype of responding clones was assigned using the separately sequenced CD4+ and CD8+ repertoires. TCRdb took the public reads, trimmed them with fastp at Q25, ran MiXCR for clone calling and kept in-frame beta chains. Rows matching on CDR3 protein sequence are summarized as one entry with the most common DNA and genes. The authors' filters were not applied to this entry. Present in this sample are about 250,000 distinct CDR3 sequences, approximately 15% of which were seen just once. The ten biggest clones cover around 2.2% of the sample.

Ficoll-Paque density gradient centrifugation was the method used to isolate PBMCs. As to this clonotype: This clone's antigen is unknown. Per-nucleotide qualities are absent, and no much larger clonotype sits a single base away.

The receptor was isolated from an adult woman who had mild COVID-19 (a few samples of this study predate the infection). The sample titles of this study are shuffled in the database, so cell type and time point are left out; the donor was told from shared clones. Sample: PBMCs or a T cell subset sorted from them (not recorded which). Recombination connected TRBV12-3 or TRBV12-4 to TRBJ1-5; no D gene call is confident. The CDR3 region has the sequence CASSFFGQPQHF. The DNA sequence is TGTGCCAGCAGTTTTTTTGGACAGCCCCAGCATTTT.